These 24 T cell receptor beta chains were all obtained from the same sample, sequenced in a study of T-cell reconstitution after alpha-beta-depleted transplantation in children. TCRbeta library construction was performed incorporating unique molecular identifiers. TCRdb reprocessed the PCR reads via MiXCR and lists one record per CDR3 protein. The table includes about 270,000 distinct CDR3 sequences, around 9.6% detected once. The sample here was PBMCs from the stem cell graft donor, taken from the stem cell graft. These receptor sequences come from a human donor who donated a stem cell graft to a child with SCID.

This clonotype was picked up many times. V is TRBV20-1 and J is TRBJ2-7; D gene unclear. Trimming took 2 bases from V and 5 from J, leaving 7 bases between them. Germline V gene lookup returns CDR1 DFQATT and CDR2 SNEGSKA (reference sequence). The CDR3 contains 11 residues. The CDR3 protein is CSARSIDEQYF. The CDR3 DNA is TGCAGTGCTAGATCAATAGACGAGCAGTACTTC.

The chain couples TRBV5-5 to TRBJ2-3; TRBD1 aligns across 7 bases. The germline CDR1 and CDR2 sequences are SGHKS and YYEKEE (reference sequence). The length of the CDR3 is 13 residues. J lost 5 bases, V lost 4 bases, and 4 bases had no gene match. The CDR3 sequence: CASSAGDRDTQYF. The CDR3 DNA sequence: TGTGCCAGCAGCGCAGGGGACAGAGATACGCAGTATTTT.

This clonotype was counted at least ten times. The rearrangement joins TRBV7-8 to TRBJ1-1; a possible D gene is TRBD1 (6 bases). Germline V lookup: CDR1 SGHVS, CDR2 FQNEAQ. Trimming left V 2 bases short and J 0 bases short, with 10 bases between. This CDR3 is 15 amino acids long. The DNA for the CDR3 is TGTGCCAGCAGCTTAACCGGGGACATGAACACTGAAGCTTTCTTT. As protein: CASSLTGDMNTEAFF. Complete variable domain (other parts from reference TRBV7-8 and TRBJ1-1): GAGVSQSPRYKVAKRGQDVALRCDPISGHVSLFWYQQALGQGPEFLTYFQNEAQLDKSGLPSDRFFAERPEGSVSTLKIQRTQQEDSAVYLCASSLTGDMNTEAFFGQGTRLTVV.

This clonotype was seen a single time. One junction end does not reproduce the germline sequence, and a read error may be involved. The V gene is TRBV7-3, the J gene TRBJ1-2; weak D call: TRBD1 (6 bases). The CDR3 loop spans 16 amino acids. The germline V gene has CDR1 SGHTA and CDR2 FQGTGA. The CDR3 sequence: CASSLTGGEGRYGYTF. The CDR3 nucleotides read TGTGCCAGCAGCTTAACGGGGGGCGAAGGTCGCTATGGCTACACATTC.

This clonotype was seen a few times. The chain is built from TRBV5-1 and TRBJ2-7; D may be TRBD1 (5 bases). The CDR3 has 14 amino acids. Germline V gene sequence: CDR1 SGHRS, CDR2 YFSETQ. The V end lost 2 bases, the J end lost 2 bases, and 11 bases lay between the germline ends. Written as DNA, the CDR3 is TGCGCCAGCAGCTTATGGGGCACGGCCTACGAGCAGTACTTC. Protein: CASSLWGTAYEQYF. The full variable domain, rest sourced from reference TRBV5-1 and TRBJ2-7, is KAGVTQTPRYLIKTRGQQVTLSCSPISGHRSVSWYQQTPGQGLQFLFEYFSETQRNKGNFPGRFSGRQFSNSRSEMNVSTLELGDSALYLCASSLWGTAYEQYFGPGTRLTVT.

The chain joins TRBV6-6 to TRBJ1-2; no clear D gene. Germline-derived CDR1 and CDR2 are MNHNY and SVGAGI (reference sequence). V lost 6 bases and J 6 bases, leaving 14 bases between the germline ends. There are 13 residues in the CDR3. CDR3 loop: CASRGSGDDGYTF. CDR3 nucleotides: TGTGCCAGCAGGGGCAGTGGAGATGATGGCTACACCTTC.

The rearrangement links TRBV9 to TRBJ2-1, with D perhaps matching TRBD1 or TRBD2 (5 bases each). V lost 0 bases to trimming and J lost 5 bases, with 15 bases between them. The CDR3 is 16 residues long. Germline CDR1 is SGDLS and CDR2 is YYNGEE. The CDR3 protein is CASSVAGAVSHNEQFF. DNA for the CDR3: TGTGCCAGCAGCGTAGCCGGGGCGGTTTCCCACAATGAGCAGTTCTTC.

This clonotype was observed a handful of times. V is TRBV11-1 and J is TRBJ2-1, with a possible D match to TRBD2 (6 bases). The CDR3 loop spans 18 amino acids. With 1 base removed from V and 0 bases from J, the gap between germline ends came to 16 bases. Per the germline V gene, CDR1 is SGHAT and CDR2 is FQDESV (reference sequence). The CDR3 loop reads CASSLEGGVLSSYNEQFF. CDR3 in DNA: TGTGCCAGCAGCTTAGAAGGAGGGGTCTTGAGCTCCTACAATGAGCAGTTCTTC.

This clonotype appeared many times. The V and J genes are TRBV4-1 and TRBJ2-7; the D gene could be TRBD1 or TRBD2 (5 bases each). The CDR3 contains 13 residues. The germline V and J ends were trimmed by 4 bases and 0 bases, with 7 bases remaining between them. Looked up from germline, CDR1 is MGHRA and CDR2 is YSYEKL. CDR3 nucleotides: TGCGCCAGCAGCCGTGGGACCTCCTACGAGCAGTACTTC. It encodes CASSRGTSYEQYF.

This clonotype appeared a few times. This chain connects TRBV18 to TRBJ1-1; 7 bases map to TRBD1. With 5 bases clipped from V and 0 bases from J, the junction kept 3 bases outside the gene matches. Per the germline V gene, CDR1 is KGHSH and CDR2 is LQKENI. This CDR3 has 14 amino acids. CDR3 loop: CASSEQGLNTEAFF. For the CDR3, the DNA is TGTGCCAGCTCAGAACAGGGGCTGAACACTGAAGCTTTCTTT.

The chain has TRBV7-3 and TRBJ2-1, with TRBD2 identical over 11 bases. Germline V gives CDR1 SGHTA, CDR2 FQGTGA. This CDR3 region has 15 residues. V was pared by 5 bases and J by 6 bases, with 6 bases of the junction left unmatched. The CDR3 DNA sequence: TGTGCCAGCAGCAAGGAACTAGCGGGGGCCAATGAGCAGTTCTTC. It codes for CASSKELAGANEQFF. Complete variable domain (other parts from reference TRBV7-3 and TRBJ2-1): GAGVSQTPSNKVTEKGKYVELRCDPISGHTALYWYRQSLGQGPEFLIYFQGTGAADDSGLPNDRFFAVRPEGSVSTLKIQRTERGDSAVYLCASSKELAGANEQFFGPGTRLTVL.

This clonotype came up a few times. This chain uses TRBV11-2 with TRBJ2-7, with TRBD2 matching 10 bases. CDR1 SGHAT and CDR2 FQNNGV come from the germline V gene. The CDR3 length is 19 residues. J was trimmed by 0 bases and V by 1 base; bases with no gene match: 12. The CDR3 region is CASSLGDWTSGWSSYEQYF. The CDR3 DNA follows: TGTGCCAGCAGCTTAGGGGATTGGACTAGCGGTTGGAGCTCCTACGAGCAGTACTTC.

Notes on this clonotype: It may be a read error: a sequence one base away is much more abundant. The chain combines TRBV2 with TRBJ2-7, with a possible D match to TRBD2 (6 bases). The CDR3 runs to 12 residues. Trimming removed 4 bases at V and 6 bases at J, with 10 bases between. Per the germline V gene, CDR1 is SNHLY and CDR2 is FYNNEI. CDR3: CASSVLGGEQYF. The CDR3 coding sequence is TGTGCCAGCAGTGTATTGGGAGGCGAGCAGTACTTC.

Ten or more counts support this clonotype. The J gene is TRBJ2-4, the V gene TRBV11-2, with D maybe TRBD1 (6 bases). The CDR3 totals 15 residues. V was shortened by 7 bases and J by 8 bases, with 21 bases between the two germline ends. Germline CDR1 is SGHAT and CDR2 is FQNNGV. CDR3: CASTKRPGAQDIQYF. CDR3 nucleotides: TGTGCCAGCACCAAACGTCCAGGGGCTCAAGACATTCAGTACTTC.

Written as DNA, the CDR3 is TGTGCCAGCAGCCCACTACTAGGCTTTGGCGTGACCCAGTACTTC. Translated, it gives CASSPLLGFGVTQYF. The gene calls are TRBV5-8 and TRBJ2-5; TRBD2 might be the D (5 bases). Per the germline V gene, CDR1 is SGHTS and CDR2 is YDEGEE. The CDR3 runs 15 residues. V lost 4 bases, J lost 7 bases, and 20 bases lay in between.

This rearrangement joins TRBV3-1 to TRBJ2-5, with TRBD1 identical over 9 bases. The germline V gene has CDR1 LGHDT and CDR2 YNNKEL (reference sequence). V lost 4 bases and J lost 5; bases outside the gene matches: 14. The CDR3 extends over 17 amino acids. The DNA of the CDR3 is TGTGCCAGCAGCCGAGAGATTCCGGGACAGGGAATGGAGACCCAGTACTTC. Its protein is CASSREIPGQGMETQYF.

This clonotype was detected only a few times. The chain recombines TRBV29-1 with TRBJ1-3; D remains unclear. The CDR3 totals 12 residues. Germline V lookup: CDR1 SQVTM, CDR2 ANQGSEA. Trimming stripped 5 bases from V and 2 bases from J, with 7 bases between. CDR3 nucleotides: TGCAGCGTTCGACCGGCTGGAAACACCATATATTTT. It translates to CSVRPAGNTIYF.

The V call is TRBV5-8, the J call TRBJ2-3; D possibly corresponds to TRBD2 (5 bases). V was clipped by 1 base and J by 4 bases, with 13 bases between them. CDR3 size: 15 residues. Germline CDR1 is SGHTS and CDR2 is YDEGEE. The CDR3 sequence: CASSLRGPLADTQYF. CDR3 sequence (DNA): TGTGCCAGCAGCTTGAGAGGGCCTCTTGCAGATACGCAGTATTTT.

This clonotype occurred many times. The V call is TRBV10-3, the J call TRBJ1-1; tentative D call: TRBD1 (5 bases). The germline V gene encodes CDR1 ENHRY and CDR2 SYGVKD. Trimming pared 5 bases from V and 0 bases from J, leaving 10 bases between. This CDR3 is 14 amino acids long. CDR3 loop: CAISTPGMNTEAFF. The DNA of the CDR3 is TGTGCCATCAGTACACCAGGGATGAACACTGAAGCTTTCTTT.

The rearrangement links TRBV5-1 to TRBJ2-7, with a possible D match to TRBD1 (8 bases). The germline gives CDR1 SGHRS, CDR2 YFSETQ. The germline V and J ends were trimmed by 6 bases and 3 bases, with 16 bases remaining between them. The CDR3 is 14 amino acids. The CDR3 nucleotides read TGCGCCAGCACCCTGGGGGGGACAGGCTACGAGCAGTACTTC. This gives the protein CASTLGGTGYEQYF. The full variable domain, in which reference TRBV5-1 and TRBJ2-7 provide the parts outside the CDR3, is KAGVTQTPRYLIKTRGQQVTLSCSPISGHRSVSWYQQTPGQGLQFLFEYFSETQRNKGNFPGRFSGRQFSNSRSEMNVSTLELGDSALYLCASTLGGTGYEQYFGPGTRLTVT.

This clonotype has only a few counts. This chain joins TRBV20-1 and TRBJ2-3; D might be TRBD1 or TRBD2, each matching 6 bases. The CDR3 consists of 16 residues. Trimming left V 3 bases short and J 4 bases short, with 20 bases between. CDR1 is DFQATT, CDR2 SNEGSKA, per germline (reference sequence). CDR3 in amino acids: CSASVFGGPGADTQYF. In DNA, the CDR3 is TGCAGTGCTAGCGTGTTTGGGGGGCCGGGGGCAGATACGCAGTATTTT.

The rearrangement links TRBV18 to TRBJ2-4, with 9 bases fitting TRBD1. Germline V lookup: CDR1 KGHSH, CDR2 LQKENI. The CDR3 extends over 17 amino acids. The V and J ends lost 2 bases and 0 bases, in that order; junction bases with no gene match: 5. The CDR3 loop is CASSPITGGSAKNIQYF. CDR3 coding DNA: TGTGCCAGCTCACCAATTACAGGGGGCTCAGCCAAAAACATTCAGTACTTC.

In its sample, this clonotype was seen many times. This sequence joins TRBV5-1 and TRBJ1-2; tentatively, D is TRBD1 (5 bases). This CDR3 region has 15 residues. With 0 bases removed from V and 1 base from J, the gap between germline ends came to 10 bases. Looked up from germline, CDR1 is SGHRS and CDR2 is YFSETQ. The CDR3 region is CASSLEGPDNYGYTF. DNA of the CDR3: TGCGCCAGCAGCTTGGAGGGGCCTGATAACTATGGCTACACCTTC.

There are many counts of this clonotype. The rearrangement joins TRBV9 to TRBJ2-3, with D perhaps matching TRBD2 (6 bases). The CDR3 runs 13 residues. V lost 4 bases, J lost 6 bases, and 12 bases lay in between. Germline-derived CDR1 and CDR2 are SGDLS and YYNGEE. Here the CDR3 DNA reads TGTGCCAGCAGCCCCGGGAGTGCGGATACGCAGTATTTT. Its protein is CASSPGSADTQYF.